This is a list of T cell receptor beta chains from one sample in a study of CD8+CD57+ T cells in acquired aplastic anemia. A single record per CDR3 protein comes from TCRdb applying MiXCR to the reads. In the table there are about 200,000 distinct CDR3 sequences, more than 55% of which are singletons. The sample comprised sorted CD4+, CD8+, or CD8+CD57+ T cells (not recorded which) from PBMCs. Receptor source: a human donor with aplastic anemia. CDR3s include the opening cysteine and the closing phenylalanine or tryptophan. A D gene is named only where the DNA matches it firmly. Size values are once, few and many counts, or a class for expanded clones, and some rows have none.

clone_size: -; v_call: TRBV7-9; d_call: -; j_call: TRBJ2-7; cdr3_nt: TGTGCCAGCAGCCCTGAGAGCTCCTACAATGAGCAGTACTTC; cdr3_aa: CASSPESSYNEQYF
clone_size: -; v_call: TRBV12-3/TRBV12-4; d_call: -; j_call: TRBJ1-6; cdr3_nt: TGTGCCAGCAGTCTTCAACAGGGTTATAATTCACCCCTCCACTTT; cdr3_aa: CASSLQQGYNSPLHF
clone_size: -; v_call: TRBV29-1; d_call: -; j_call: TRBJ2-5; cdr3_nt: TGCAGCGTCCTCCGGGACTTCCAAGAGACCCAGTACTTC; cdr3_aa: CSVLRDFQETQYF
clone_size: -; v_call: TRBV10-3; d_call: -; j_call: TRBJ1-5; cdr3_nt: TGTGCCATCAGTGTTTCAGGGAATAGCAATCAGCCCCAGCATTTT; cdr3_aa: CAISVSGNSNQPQHF
clone_size: -; v_call: TRBV9; d_call: -; j_call: TRBJ2-5; cdr3_nt: TGTGCCAGCAGCGTAGGGGGGAGATTCGGGGAGACCCAGTACTTC; cdr3_aa: CASSVGGRFGETQYF
clone_size: -; v_call: TRBV7-9; d_call: -; j_call: TRBJ2-7; cdr3_nt: TGTGCCAGCAGCTTTGGGCTAGCGAGCTCCTACGAGCAGTACTTC; cdr3_aa: CASSFGLASSYEQYF
clone_size: -; v_call: TRBV5-1; d_call: -; j_call: TRBJ2-7; cdr3_nt: TGCGCCAGCAGCTTGGTGGTCAGTTCCTACGAGCAGTACTTC; cdr3_aa: CASSLVVSSYEQYF
clone_size: -; v_call: TRBV7-9; d_call: TRBD1; j_call: TRBJ1-6; cdr3_nt: TGTGCCAGCAGCTTATCCGGACAGGGGATTTCACCCCTCCACTTT; cdr3_aa: CASSLSGQGISPLHF
clone_size: -; v_call: TRBV5-1; d_call: -; j_call: TRBJ1-4; cdr3_nt: TGCGCCAGCAGCTCTGGGCGGGTCACTAATGAAAAACTGTTTTTT; cdr3_aa: CASSSGRVTNEKLFF
clone_size: -; v_call: TRBV7-3; d_call: -; j_call: TRBJ1-4; cdr3_nt: TGTGCCAGCAGCTTGGGGTCGACAGATAATGAAAAACTGTTTTTT; cdr3_aa: CASSLGSTDNEKLFF
clone_size: many; v_call: TRBV7-9; d_call: -; j_call: TRBJ1-4; cdr3_nt: TGTGCCAGCAGCCCGACACCATACGAGAATGAAAAACTGTTTTTT; cdr3_aa: CASSPTPYENEKLFF
clone_size: -; v_call: TRBV7-7; d_call: -; j_call: TRBJ2-3; cdr3_nt: TGTGCTAGCAGCACGGAGGGCGGTACGCAGTATTTT; cdr3_aa: CASSTEGGTQYF
clone_size: few; v_call: TRBV7-3; d_call: TRBD1; j_call: TRBJ2-1; cdr3_nt: TGTGCCAGCAGCTCGGGACAGGGAGTCTACAATGAGCAGTTCTTC; cdr3_aa: CASSSGQGVYNEQFF
clone_size: -; v_call: TRBV19; d_call: -; j_call: TRBJ2-7; cdr3_nt: TGTGCCAGTAGTTGGGCAGGGGATGTATCCGAGCAGTACTTC; cdr3_aa: CASSWAGDVSEQYF
clone_size: few; v_call: TRBV2; d_call: -; j_call: TRBJ1-1; cdr3_nt: TGTGCCAGCAGCAGAGGACGGTTGAACACTGAAGCTTTCTTT; cdr3_aa: CASSRGRLNTEAFF
clone_size: few; v_call: TRBV12-3/TRBV12-4; d_call: -; j_call: TRBJ2-7; cdr3_nt: TGTGCCAGCAGCCCGGACGCGTACGAGCAGTACTTC; cdr3_aa: CASSPDAYEQYF
clone_size: many; v_call: TRBV9; d_call: TRBD1; j_call: TRBJ2-1; cdr3_nt: TGTGCCAGCAGCAACAGGGGGGACGAGCAGTTCTTC; cdr3_aa: CASSNRGDEQFF
clone_size: -; v_call: TRBV7-9; d_call: TRBD1; j_call: TRBJ2-7; cdr3_nt: TGTGCCAGCAGCCTTGGACAGGCCTTATCCTACGAGCAGTACTTC; cdr3_aa: CASSLGQALSYEQYF
clone_size: -; v_call: TRBV10-1; d_call: -; j_call: TRBJ2-7; cdr3_nt: TGCGCCAGCAGCCAGGGGTTAGCCTACGAGCAGTACTTC; cdr3_aa: CASSQGLAYEQYF
clone_size: -; v_call: TRBV5-4; d_call: -; j_call: TRBJ2-3; cdr3_nt: TGTGCCGGCAGCTTGGGGGTCCCCATTCCCACAGATACGCAGTATTTT; cdr3_aa: CAGSLGVPIPTDTQYF
clone_size: few; v_call: TRBV7-8; d_call: -; j_call: TRBJ2-3; cdr3_nt: TGTGCCAGTAGTTTCATTCAGGGGAGCACAGATACGCAGTATTTT; cdr3_aa: CASSFIQGSTDTQYF
clone_size: many; v_call: TRBV2; d_call: TRBD1; j_call: TRBJ1-5; cdr3_nt: TGTGCCAGCAGTCAGTGGGGGACAGTGGCTCAGCCCCAGCATTTT; cdr3_aa: CASSQWGTVAQPQHF
clone_size: -; v_call: TRBV9; d_call: TRBD1; j_call: TRBJ1-6; cdr3_nt: TGTGCCAGCAGCGTAGATGGGGACAGGCGCAATTCACCCCTCCACTTT; cdr3_aa: CASSVDGDRRNSPLHF
clone_size: -; v_call: TRBV5-5; d_call: -; j_call: TRBJ1-1; cdr3_nt: TGTGCCAGCAGCCTACCGCTAGGCACTGAAGCTTTCTTT; cdr3_aa: CASSLPLGTEAFF
clone_size: -; v_call: TRBV15; d_call: -; j_call: TRBJ1-5; cdr3_nt: TGTGCCACCAGCAGAATTTATAGCAATCAGCCCCAGCATTTT; cdr3_aa: CATSRIYSNQPQHF
clone_size: -; v_call: TRBV2; d_call: TRBD1; j_call: TRBJ2-7; cdr3_nt: TGTGCCAGCAGTGCCACAGGGGGCATCGCCTACGAGCAGTACTTC; cdr3_aa: CASSATGGIAYEQYF
clone_size: -; v_call: TRBV19; d_call: -; j_call: TRBJ2-1; cdr3_nt: TGTGCCAGTAGTATAGGGAGAATTTCCTACAATGAGCAGTTCTTC; cdr3_aa: CASSIGRISYNEQFF
clone_size: -; v_call: TRBV10-2; d_call: TRBD2; j_call: TRBJ2-2; cdr3_nt: TGCGCCAGCAGGGGACTAGTTCTCAACAGCGGGGAGCTGTTTTTT; cdr3_aa: CASRGLVLNSGELFF
clone_size: -; v_call: TRBV2; d_call: -; j_call: TRBJ2-7; cdr3_nt: TGTGCCAGCAGTTTACGGAGAGAGTGGATTGGATCCTACGAGCAGTACTTC; cdr3_aa: CASSLRREWIGSYEQYF
clone_size: once; v_call: TRBV15; d_call: -; j_call: TRBJ1-1; cdr3_nt: TGTGCCACCACGATAGGCAGTCTGAACACTGAAGCTTTCTTT; cdr3_aa: CATTIGSLNTEAFF
clone_size: few; v_call: TRBV20-1; d_call: -; j_call: TRBJ2-7; cdr3_nt: TGCAGTGCTTTGACCCTAGAGGGGGAGCAGTACTTC; cdr3_aa: CSALTLEGEQYF
clone_size: -; v_call: TRBV2; d_call: -; j_call: TRBJ2-7; cdr3_nt: TGTGCCAGCAGTGTTATGAGTCGCGAGCAGTACTTC; cdr3_aa: CASSVMSREQYF
clone_size: -; v_call: TRBV20-1; d_call: -; j_call: TRBJ1-5; cdr3_nt: TGCAGTGCTGTCACAGGGACTCGCAATCAGCCCCAGCATTTT; cdr3_aa: CSAVTGTRNQPQHF
clone_size: -; v_call: TRBV25-1; d_call: TRBD1; j_call: TRBJ2-5; cdr3_nt: TGTGCCAGCAGTGAATACACGACAGGGGAAGAGACCCAGTACTTC; cdr3_aa: CASSEYTTGEETQYF
clone_size: -; v_call: TRBV24-1; d_call: -; j_call: TRBJ1-6; cdr3_nt: TGTGCCACCAGTGAGGGGAATGGCAATTCACCCCTCCACTTT; cdr3_aa: CATSEGNGNSPLHF
clone_size: -; v_call: TRBV20-1; d_call: -; j_call: TRBJ2-7; cdr3_nt: TGCAGTGCTAGTTACAGCTCCTACGAGCAGTACTTC; cdr3_aa: CSASYSSYEQYF
clone_size: -; v_call: TRBV15; d_call: TRBD1; j_call: TRBJ1-1; cdr3_nt: TGTGCCACCAGCAGCCAAGATCGACAGGGTTTCACTGAAGCTTTCTTT; cdr3_aa: CATSSQDRQGFTEAFF
clone_size: -; v_call: TRBV15; d_call: -; j_call: TRBJ2-5; cdr3_nt: TGTGCCACCAGCAGAGGCCAGAACCAAGAGACCCAGTACTTC; cdr3_aa: CATSRGQNQETQYF
clone_size: -; v_call: TRBV5-1; d_call: -; j_call: TRBJ2-5; cdr3_nt: TGCGCCAGCAGCACCCGGACAGCTCAAGAGACCCAGTACTTC; cdr3_aa: CASSTRTAQETQYF
clone_size: -; v_call: TRBV7-9; d_call: -; j_call: TRBJ2-5; cdr3_nt: TGTGCCAGCACTGCACAGGGAAAGGGGCAAGAGACCCAGTACTTC; cdr3_aa: CASTAQGKGQETQYF